The next 29 T cell receptor beta chains were all read from a single sample in a study of spatial heterogeneity in lung cancer. TCRdb re-derived calls from the 5' RACE reads in MiXCR, one entry per CDR3 protein. Of some 70,000 distinct CDR3 sequences listed, 10% to 15% were seen once; the top ten hold roughly 6.9%. Time point noted: sample taken at primary tumor resection. In each case, whole RNA from tumor, nontumor lung or frozen PBMC was sequenced unsorted. Sequencing used PBMCs, obtained at surgery. The receptors here all came from a male donor with early-stage non-small cell lung cancer.

The CDR3 reads CASSQDRGSYEQYF. The CDR3 nucleotides are TGTGCCAGCAGCCAAGATAGGGGATCCTACGAGCAGTACTTC. The rearrangement joins TRBV3-1 to TRBJ2-7, with D maybe TRBD1 (5 bases). There are 14 residues in the CDR3. The germline V and J ends were trimmed by 0 bases and 1 base, with 7 bases remaining between them. Germline loops: CDR1 LGHDT, CDR2 YNNKEL (reference sequence).

CDR3 loop: CAWSVQANEKLFF. CDR3 bases: TGTGCCTGGAGTGTCCAGGCTAATGAAAAACTGTTTTTT. The V gene is TRBV30, the J gene TRBJ1-4; D remains ambiguous. Germline V CDR1 and CDR2: GTSNPN, SVGIG (reference sequence). The V end was cut by 0 bases, the J end by 3 bases, with 5 bases between. The CDR3 is 13 amino acids.

This clonotype was picked up a small number of times. CDR3 residues: CASSLDGASNEKLFF. DNA of the CDR3: TGTGCCAGCAGCCTTGACGGGGCCTCTAATGAAAAACTGTTTTTT. This sequence joins TRBV7-9 and TRBJ1-4; a possible D gene is TRBD1 (5 bases). Germline CDR1 is SEHNR and CDR2 is FQNEAQ (reference sequence). The CDR3 is 15 amino acids. Trimming removed 5 bases from V and 3 bases from J, with 13 bases in between.

This clonotype was seen a handful of times. The CDR3 coding sequence is TGTGCCAGCAGTACCGGGGCCCTTTCCTACGAGCAGTACTTC. Residues: CASSTGALSYEQYF. The gene calls are TRBV2 and TRBJ2-7; D could derive from TRBD1 or TRBD2 (5 bases each). CDR3 length: 14 amino acids. The V end lost 5 bases, the J end lost 1 base, and 12 bases lay between the germline ends. Germline V CDR1 and CDR2: SNHLY, FYNNEI. Combining the CDR3 with reference TRBV2 and TRBJ2-7 gives the whole variable domain EPEVTQTPSHQVTQMGQEVILRCVPISNHLYFYWYRQILGQKVEFLVSFYNNEISEKSEIFDDQFSVERPDGSNFTLKIRSTKLEDSAMYFCASSTGALSYEQYFGPGTRLTVT.

CDR3 sequence reads: CASSLMDTQYF. CDR3 DNA: TGTGCCAGCAGCCTTATGGATACGCAGTATTTT. This chain uses TRBV13 with TRBJ2-3; D is undetermined. Germline CDR1 is PRHDT and CDR2 is FYEKMQ (reference sequence). Between the trimmed V and J ends, which lost 5 bases and 6 bases, there was a span of 6 bases. CDR3 length: 11 amino acids.

This clonotype was detected only a few times. The rearrangement joins TRBV5-1 to TRBJ2-1; 10 bases match TRBD1. Germline V gene data show CDR1 as SGHRS and CDR2 as YFSETQ. This CDR3 is built from 13 residues. Losses at the gene ends were 8 bases for V and 5 bases for J; bases not matched to a gene: 4. Written as DNA, the CDR3 is TGCGCCAGTGGACAGGGGGATAACAATGAGCAGTTCTTC. It specifies CASGQGDNNEQFF.

In this sample, this clonotype turned up many times. This chain links TRBV7-2 with TRBJ2-4; the D gene is possibly TRBD2 (6 bases). Germline values: CDR1 SGHTA, CDR2 FQGNSA. Trimming removed 5 bases from V and 8 bases from J, with 13 bases in between. The CDR3 is 13 amino acids. CDR3 sequence reads: CASSPNWGDIQYF. For the CDR3, the DNA is TGTGCCAGCAGCCCCAACTGGGGGGACATTCAGTACTTC.

This clonotype was observed many times. V is TRBV6-6 and J is TRBJ1-4; no clear D gene. The CDR3 contains 17 residues. Between the trimmed V and J ends, which lost 4 bases and 11 bases, there was a span of 26 bases. Germline V CDR1 and CDR2: MNHNY, SVGAGI (reference sequence). CDR3 sequence: CASSSTGSQLNLFKLFF. The CDR3 DNA is TGTGCCAGCAGTTCCACGGGGTCCCAACTTAATCTCTTTAAACTGTTTTTT.

This clonotype was counted at least ten times. This chain joins TRBV20-1 and TRBJ2-7; TRBD1 or TRBD2 may be the D gene (6 bases each). The CDR3 contains 13 residues. Germline V gives CDR1 DFQATT, CDR2 SNEGSKA (reference sequence). V lost 6 bases and J lost 3, with 15 bases in between. As DNA, the CDR3 is TGCAGTGCCGGGGGACAAGACTTCTACGAGCAGTACTTC. Protein: CSAGGQDFYEQYF.

This clonotype was picked up many times. The chain employs TRBV5-1 and TRBJ1-2; D is ambiguous. The CDR3 length is 13 residues. Germline V gene lookup returns CDR1 SGHRS and CDR2 YFSETQ. Between the trimmed V and J ends, which lost 0 bases and 5 bases, there was a span of 8 bases. CDR3: CASSLDPAYGYTF. Here the CDR3 DNA reads TGCGCCAGCAGCTTGGACCCAGCGTATGGCTACACCTTC.

The chain carries TRBV4-1 and TRBJ1-4; the match to TRBD1 covers 7 bases. The CDR3 runs 15 residues. V was clipped by 4 bases and J by 3 bases; unmatched bases: 5. In germline, CDR1 is MGHRA, CDR2 YSYEKL. The CDR3 here is CASSPLTGSNEKLFF. The CDR3 nucleotides read TGCGCCAGCAGCCCCCTGACAGGGTCTAATGAAAAACTGTTTTTT.

The chain uses TRBV3-1 and TRBJ2-7; no clear D gene. Germline CDR1 LGHDT, CDR2 YNNKEL (reference sequence). The V end lost 1 base, the J end lost 3 bases, and 4 bases lay between the germline ends. The CDR3 consists of 12 residues. For the CDR3, the DNA is TGTGCCAGCAGCCAAGGTCTCTACGAGCAGTACTTC. Encoded protein: CASSQGLYEQYF.

This clonotype was counted at least ten times. The V call is TRBV4-3, the J call TRBJ2-3; maybe TRBD2 (6 bases). The CDR3 is made up of 15 amino acids. Germline-derived CDR1 and CDR2 are LGHNA and YSLEER. Trimming left V 6 bases short and J 1 base short, with 14 bases between. The CDR3 nucleotides are TGCGCCAGCAGTCCACTTTGGGGGGGCACAGATACGCAGTATTTT. It specifies CASSPLWGGTDTQYF.

The gene calls are TRBV11-3 and TRBJ2-3; no reliable D call. The CDR3 has 13 residues. Germline V lookup: CDR1 SGHNT, CDR2 YENEEA. The V gene lost 2 bases and the J gene lost 5 bases, with 8 bases spanning the gap. This chain's CDR3 is CASSLSSRDTQYF. CDR3 in DNA: TGTGCCAGCAGCTTAAGTTCCAGAGATACGCAGTATTTT.

This sequence joins TRBV20-1 and TRBJ2-5, with 10 bases matching TRBD2. With 3 bases clipped from V and 5 bases from J, the junction kept 6 bases outside the gene matches. CDR3 length: 14 residues. The V gene's germline CDR1 is DFQATT and CDR2 SNEGSKA (reference sequence). CDR3 in DNA: TGCAGTGCTAGTTGGCAGACTAGCGGGGAGACCCAGTACTTC. This gives the protein CSASWQTSGETQYF.

This clonotype was observed many times. V gene TRBV19 combines with J gene TRBJ2-6, with TRBD1 as a possible D gene (6 bases). The germline CDR1 and CDR2 sequences are LNHDA and SQIVND (reference sequence). V dropped 1 base and J dropped 2 bases, with 12 bases sitting between them. The CDR3 totals 17 residues. CDR3 in amino acids: CASSIVNRVPGANVLTF. The CDR3 bases are TGTGCCAGTAGTATAGTTAACAGGGTGCCTGGGGCCAACGTCCTGACTTTC.

This clonotype was detected a few times. This chain links TRBV6-7 with TRBJ2-1; maybe TRBD2 (6 bases). TRBV6-7 is an open reading frame whose function is uncertain. The CDR3 spans 12 residues. V dropped 10 bases and J dropped 5 bases, with 12 bases sitting between them. The CDR3 coding sequence is TGTGCCACCAATAGCGGACACAATGAGCAGTTCTTC. Its protein product is CATNSGHNEQFF.

This sequence joins TRBV19 and TRBJ1-5; D is uncertain. CDR3 length: 14 amino acids. The germline V and J ends were trimmed by 3 bases and 5 bases, with 11 bases remaining between them. Germline-derived CDR1 and CDR2 are LNHDA and SQIVND (reference sequence). This CDR3 reads CASSMSVIYQPQHF. CDR3 sequence (DNA): TGTGCCAGTAGTATGTCTGTCATATATCAGCCCCAGCATTTT.

This clonotype was detected only a few times. The rearrangement links TRBV11-2 to TRBJ1-1; possible D gene TRBD1, 5 bases. The CDR3 loop spans 15 amino acids. V dropped 5 bases and J dropped 4 bases, with 17 bases sitting between them. Germline lookup yields CDR1 SGHAT and CDR2 FQNNGV. CDR3 in DNA: TGTGCCAGCAGCCCAACGGACGCGGGGGGCACTGAAGCTTTCTTT. Encoded protein: CASSPTDAGGTEAFF.

The chain links TRBV6-2 or TRBV6-3 to TRBJ2-1; D is uncertain. The ends were cut back, 1 base at V and 10 bases at J, with 11 bases in the middle. The length of the CDR3 is 13 residues. Germline CDR1 is MNHEY and CDR2 is SVGEGT. DNA of the CDR3: TGTGCCAGCAGTTACTTAGGACGGAAAGAGCAGTTCTTC. Translated, it gives CASSYLGRKEQFF.

This clonotype was observed a handful of times. This sequence joins TRBV7-9 and TRBJ1-1; D is unresolved. V was cut by 0 bases and J by 10 bases, with 9 bases left in between. The CDR3 is 12 residues long. Per germline, CDR1 SEHNR and CDR2 FQNEAQ (reference sequence). CDR3 loop: CASSLAAGGAFF. The CDR3 nucleotides are TGTGCCAGCAGCTTAGCGGCAGGCGGAGCTTTCTTT.

This rearrangement joins TRBV24-1 to TRBJ2-1, with 14 positions matching TRBD2. J gave up 4 bases and V 3 bases, and 7 bases lay outside the gene matches. This CDR3 has 18 residues. Germline V gives CDR1 KGHDR, CDR2 SFDVKD. CDR3 protein: CATSDATSGRAGYNEQFF. The CDR3 bases are TGTGCCACCAGTGATGCGACTAGCGGGAGGGCCGGTTACAATGAGCAGTTCTTC.

This clonotype was recorded a few times. V usage is TRBV7-2 and J usage is TRBJ1-1; D possibly corresponds to TRBD1 (5 bases). Germline V CDR1 and CDR2: SGHTA, FQGNSA. V lost 3 bases, J lost 4 bases, and 9 bases lay in between. The CDR3 is 13 residues long. The CDR3 nucleotides are TGTGCCAGCAGCTTTACAGGCCCCACTGAAGCTTTCTTT. Translating it yields CASSFTGPTEAFF.

This clonotype was recorded at least ten times. The genes are TRBV19 and TRBJ2-1; the D is unclear. The length of the CDR3 is 13 residues. From germline, CDR1 is LNHDA and CDR2 SQIVND (reference sequence). V was shortened by 4 bases and J by 0 bases, with 4 bases between the two germline ends. CDR3 in DNA: TGTGCCAGTAGTACAACCTCCTACAATGAGCAGTTCTTC. It translates to CASSTTSYNEQFF.

V and J are TRBV12-3 or TRBV12-4 and TRBJ2-7; the D is unclear. V lost 6 bases and J lost 1, with 4 bases in between. The CDR3 is 11 residues long. CDR3 sequence reads: CASSKSYEQYF. In DNA, the CDR3 is TGTGCCAGCAGCAAGTCCTACGAGCAGTACTTC.

The J gene is TRBJ2-7, the V gene TRBV4-2, with D maybe TRBD2 (5 bases). The CDR3 spans 14 residues. Germline lookup yields CDR1 LGHNA and CDR2 YNFKEQ. V lost 6 bases and J 0 bases, leaving 12 bases between the germline ends. The CDR3 DNA sequence: TGTGCCAGCAGGACTGCACGGGACTCCTACGAGCAGTACTTC. It codes for CASRTARDSYEQYF.

This chain links TRBV29-1 with TRBJ2-2, with 8 positions matching TRBD2. After removal of 6 bases from V and 1 base from J, the junction contained 10 bases not matched to a gene. The germline gives CDR1 SQVTM, CDR2 ANQGSEA. The CDR3 loop spans 16 amino acids. The CDR3 nucleotides read TGCAGCGTGGGCGCGGGAGGCGCCATGAACACCGGGGAGCTGTTTTTT. This sequence encodes CSVGAGGAMNTGELFF.

In its sample, this clonotype was seen a few times. The chain combines TRBV11-2 with TRBJ2-1; the D gene could be TRBD1 or TRBD2 (6 bases each). The CDR3 length is 15 residues. CDR1 and CDR2 (germline): SGHAT, FQNNGV. V lost 1 base, J lost 9 bases, and 16 bases lay in between. The CDR3 DNA sequence: TGTGCCAGCAGCTTAGCTTGGGGGGCTTCGGGTGAGCAGTTCTTC. Its protein product is CASSLAWGASGEQFF.

This clonotype was found a few times. The chain combines TRBV7-9 with TRBJ1-2; D may be TRBD1 (5 bases). From germline, CDR1 is SEHNR and CDR2 FQNEAQ (reference sequence). Trimming stripped 5 bases from V and 5 bases from J, with 12 bases between. The CDR3 is 13 amino acids. This chain's CDR3 is CASSLDSTYGYTF. CDR3 nucleotides: TGTGCCAGCAGCCTAGACAGCACTTATGGCTACACCTTC.